This T cell receptor beta chain was sequenced for a study of blood T cell repertoires in COVID-19 (dated by TCRdb to about 2020). General notes on the study: Collaborator samples came from the United States, Italy and Spain and covered acute and convalescent phases of COVID-19. The material from the prospective study consisted of cDNA or gDNA derived from T cells, B-cell-depleted T cells, or PBMCs. Deeply sampled blood TCRbeta repertoires from subjects exposed to, actively infected with, or recovered from COVID-19 were included in the dataset. A freely available public database, intended as a resource for researchers studying the immune response to SARS-CoV-2, is where the repertoires were released. The samples were drawn from two sources: the first 160 participants of the ongoing ImmuneRACE study, and 1,000 to 1,500 subjects contributed by 6 global collaborators. The sample metadata nearly always contained a de-identified subject ID, COVID-19 status, age in years and sex. Where available, HLA class I and class II types were obtained from metadata supplied by the sample provider rather than from assay-based typing. Results the study describes overall, beyond this receptor: How much clinical and demographic metadata was included differed by source and by participant, and the metadata was provided uncurated.

The germline V gene gives CDR1 as MDHEN and CDR2 as SYDVKM. From the cysteine through the phenylalanine, the CDR3 covers 12 amino acids. Of all the DNA, just the CDR3 is kept, 36 bases in frame from base 1. Trimming costs V 6 bases and J 8 bases, and their ends lie 12 bases apart. A remark on this clone: Its antigen remains undetermined. No base quality values were provided; no much bigger clone lies one nucleotide off.

Whole blood was collected in K2EDTA tubes by collaborating institutions according to the institutions' own protocols. For TCRbeta analysis, collaborator samples were shipped as frozen whole blood, as isolated PBMCs, or as DNA extracted from either sample type. TCRbeta CDR3 regions were amplified from genomic DNA using the immunoSEQ Assay, a bias-controlled multiplex PCR. Processing in the source paper ran as follows. The number of nucleated cells in each sample was estimated from the amplification of reference gene primers within the assay. To quantify the absolute abundance of each unique TCRbeta CDR3 rearrangement, sequence reads were collapsed and filtered. For each sample, productive Simpson clonality was calculated as the square root of Simpson's diversity index over productive rearrangements. Held by TCRdb, this immuneACCESS table contains in-frame sequences only and omits some clones. Under half of the omission traces to an unresolved V gene where checked; the cause of the rest is unknown. From that table come the V and J calls and clone size; the DNA was used to work out D and trimming. In this sample the table shows around 74,000 clones, 70% to 90% of which occur a single time. The ten top clones hold roughly 4.4% of the sample.

Sequencing was performed on peripheral blood. The sequence links TRBV28 to TRBJ2-3, and possibly TRBD2, on 5 matching bases. The TCR was taken from a man aged 45-65 years with active COVID-19. This receptor has the CDR3 CASSPDSSTQYF. At the DNA level, the sequence is TGTGCCAGCAGCCCGGACTCGAGTACGCAGTATTTT.